This T cell receptor (beta chain) was identified in a study of blood T cell repertoires in COVID-19. This CDR3 has 13 amino acids. After removal of 8 bases from V and 5 bases from J, the junction contained 8 bases not matched to a gene. Germline V gene lookup returns CDR1 SGHDN and CDR2 FVKESK. Cohort assignment relied on participant-reported clinical history. TCRdb's copy holds only in-frame clones and misses some; the assay was immunoSEQ multiplex PCR. There are about 170,000 clones in the sample; about 88% occur only once, and less than 0.85% lies in the top ten. The rearrangement joins TRBV14 to TRBJ1-2; 7 bases are shared with TRBD1. The sequenced sample consisted of PBMCs or T cells enriched from blood (not recorded which). The clonotype was recovered from a woman under 30 who had recovered from COVID-19. The CDR3 DNA is TGTGCCAGCCGGGACAGTGGAGGTTATGGCTACACCTTC. It specifies CASRDSGGYGYTF.